The T cell receptor (beta chain) under discussion was sequenced for a study of T cells after yellow fever vaccination. A 5'RACE template-switching step, the method used to make TCR cDNA, added a universal primer site and UMIs. TCRdb processed the 5' RACE reads anew with MiXCR; each CDR3 protein has one entry. Here the sample spans about 220,000 distinct CDR3 sequences, roughly 6.3% being singletons. CDR3 length equals 14 residues. After removal of 6 bases from V and 3 bases from J, the junction contained 10 bases not matched to a gene. Germline CDR1 DFQATT, CDR2 SNEGSKA (reference sequence). In its sample, this clonotype was seen many times.

The clonotype originates from a man aged 30 to 39 who received the YFV17D yellow fever vaccine. The sample in question was CD4+ T cells sorted from PBMCs, obtained on the day of the yellow fever booster vaccination. The chain uses TRBV20-1 and TRBJ2-7; TRBD1 matches 8 bases. CDR3: CSALTGAADYEQYF. CDR3 nucleotide sequence: TGCAGTGCCCTGACAGGGGCAGCGGACTACGAGCAGTACTTC.